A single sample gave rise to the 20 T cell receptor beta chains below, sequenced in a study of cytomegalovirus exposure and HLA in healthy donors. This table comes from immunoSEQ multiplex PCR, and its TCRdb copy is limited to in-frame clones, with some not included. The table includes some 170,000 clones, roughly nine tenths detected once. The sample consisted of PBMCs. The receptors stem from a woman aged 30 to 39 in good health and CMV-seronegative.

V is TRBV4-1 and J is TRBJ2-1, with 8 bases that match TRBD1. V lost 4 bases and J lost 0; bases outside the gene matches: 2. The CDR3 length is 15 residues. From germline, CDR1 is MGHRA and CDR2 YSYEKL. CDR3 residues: CASSLGQGSYNEQFF. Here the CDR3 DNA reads TGCGCCAGCAGCCTCGGACAGGGCTCCTACAATGAGCAGTTCTTC.

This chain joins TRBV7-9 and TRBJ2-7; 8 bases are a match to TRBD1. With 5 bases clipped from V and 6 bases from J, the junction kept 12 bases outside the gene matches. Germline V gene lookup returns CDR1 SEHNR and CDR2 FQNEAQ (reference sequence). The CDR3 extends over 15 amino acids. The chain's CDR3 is CASSRTGTGIFEQYF. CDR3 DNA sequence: TGTGCCAGCAGCCGAACCGGGACAGGAATATTCGAGCAGTACTTC. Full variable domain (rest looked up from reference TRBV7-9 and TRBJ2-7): DTGVSQNPRHKITKRGQNVTFRCDPISEHNRLYWYRQTLGQGPEFLTYFQNEAQLEKSRLLSDRFSAERPKGSFSTLEIQRTEQGDSAMYLCASSRTGTGIFEQYFGPGTRLTVT.

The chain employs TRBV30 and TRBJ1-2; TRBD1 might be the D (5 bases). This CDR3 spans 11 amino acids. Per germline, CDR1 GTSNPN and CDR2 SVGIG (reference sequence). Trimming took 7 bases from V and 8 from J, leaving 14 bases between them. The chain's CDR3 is CALSEGLGYTF. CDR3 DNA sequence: TGTGCCTTAAGCGAGGGGTTGGGCTACACCTTC.

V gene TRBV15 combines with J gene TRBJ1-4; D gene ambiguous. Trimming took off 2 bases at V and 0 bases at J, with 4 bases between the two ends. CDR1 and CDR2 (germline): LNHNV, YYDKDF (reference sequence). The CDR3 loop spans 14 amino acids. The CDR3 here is CATSRPATNEKLFF. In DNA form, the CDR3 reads TGTGCCACCAGCAGACCCGCAACTAATGAAAAACTGTTTTTT.

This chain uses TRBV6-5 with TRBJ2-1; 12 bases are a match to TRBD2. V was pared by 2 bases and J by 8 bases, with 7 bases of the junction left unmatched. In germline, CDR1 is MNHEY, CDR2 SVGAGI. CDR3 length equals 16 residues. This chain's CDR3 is CASSYLRLAGEDEQFF. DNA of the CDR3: TGTGCCAGCAGTTACCTCAGACTAGCGGGAGAGGATGAGCAGTTCTTC.

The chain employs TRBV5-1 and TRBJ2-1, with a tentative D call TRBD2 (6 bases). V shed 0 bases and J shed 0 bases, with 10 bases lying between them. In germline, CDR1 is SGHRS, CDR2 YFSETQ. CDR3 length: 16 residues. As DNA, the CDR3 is TGCGCCAGCAGCTTGGGCGGGGCCGCCTCCTACAATGAGCAGTTCTTC. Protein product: CASSLGGAASYNEQFF.

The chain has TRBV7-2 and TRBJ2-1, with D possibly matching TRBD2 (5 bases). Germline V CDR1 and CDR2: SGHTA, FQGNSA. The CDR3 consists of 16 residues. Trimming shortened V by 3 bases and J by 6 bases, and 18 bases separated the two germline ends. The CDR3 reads CASSLGLAPFRNEQFF. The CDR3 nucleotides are TGTGCCAGCAGCTTGGGTCTAGCTCCTTTTCGCAATGAGCAGTTCTTC.

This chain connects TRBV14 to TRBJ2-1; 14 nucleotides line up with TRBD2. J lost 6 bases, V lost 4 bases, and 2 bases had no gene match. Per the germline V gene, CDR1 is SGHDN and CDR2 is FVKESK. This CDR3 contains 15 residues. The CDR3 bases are TGTGCCAGCAGCCCGACTAGCGGGGGGGCCAATGAGCAGTTCTTC. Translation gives CASSPTSGGANEQFF.

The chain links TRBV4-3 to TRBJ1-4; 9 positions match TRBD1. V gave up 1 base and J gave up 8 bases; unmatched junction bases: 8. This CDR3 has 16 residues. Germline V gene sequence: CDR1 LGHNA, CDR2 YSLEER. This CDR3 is CASSQGTGDRTEKLFF. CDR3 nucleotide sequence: TGCGCCAGCAGCCAAGGGACAGGGGACCGGACCGAAAAACTGTTTTTT.

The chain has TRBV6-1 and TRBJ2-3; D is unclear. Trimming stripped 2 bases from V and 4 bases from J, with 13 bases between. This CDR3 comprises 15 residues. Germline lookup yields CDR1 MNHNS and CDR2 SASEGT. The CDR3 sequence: CASSESDGQPDTQYF. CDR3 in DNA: TGTGCCAGCAGTGAATCGGACGGCCAACCAGATACGCAGTATTTT.

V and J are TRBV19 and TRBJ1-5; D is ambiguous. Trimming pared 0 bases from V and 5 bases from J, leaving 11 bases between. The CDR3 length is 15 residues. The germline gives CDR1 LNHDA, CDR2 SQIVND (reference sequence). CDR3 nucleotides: TGTGCCAGTAGTATAGAAGGGTCACCCTATCAGCCCCAGCATTTT. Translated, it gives CASSIEGSPYQPQHF.

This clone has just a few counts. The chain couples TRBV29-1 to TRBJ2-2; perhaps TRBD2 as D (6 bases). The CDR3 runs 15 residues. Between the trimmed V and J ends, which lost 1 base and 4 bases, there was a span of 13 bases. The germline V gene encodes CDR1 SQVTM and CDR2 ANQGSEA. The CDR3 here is CSVEVGGRGTGELFF. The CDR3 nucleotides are TGCAGCGTTGAAGTCGGGGGAAGGGGCACCGGGGAGCTGTTTTTT.

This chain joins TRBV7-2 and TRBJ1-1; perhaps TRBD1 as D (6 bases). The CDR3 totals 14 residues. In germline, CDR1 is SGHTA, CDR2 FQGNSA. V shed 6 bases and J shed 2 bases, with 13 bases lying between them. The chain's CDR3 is CASRTGQQNTEAFF. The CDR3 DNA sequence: TGTGCCAGCAGGACCGGACAGCAAAACACTGAAGCTTTCTTT.

CDR3 sequence reads: CASRTGTDYEQYF. The CDR3 bases are TGCGCCAGCAGGACAGGTACCGACTACGAGCAGTACTTC. The rearrangement links TRBV23-1 to TRBJ2-7; D might be TRBD1 (6 bases). TRBV23-1 is sorted into the ORF group, with uncertain function. The V gene lost 6 bases and the J gene lost 3 bases, with 12 bases spanning the gap. This CDR3 has 13 amino acids.

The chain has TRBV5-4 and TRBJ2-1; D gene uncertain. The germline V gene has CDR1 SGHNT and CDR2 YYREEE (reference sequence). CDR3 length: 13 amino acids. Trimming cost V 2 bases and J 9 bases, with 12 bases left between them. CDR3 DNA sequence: TGTGCCAGCAGCTTCTTTAGTTTCAGTGAGCAGTTCTTC. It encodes CASSFFSFSEQFF.

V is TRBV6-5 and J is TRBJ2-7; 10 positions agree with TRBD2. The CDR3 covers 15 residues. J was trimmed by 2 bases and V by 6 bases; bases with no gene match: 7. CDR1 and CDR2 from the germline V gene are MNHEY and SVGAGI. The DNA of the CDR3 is TGTGCCAGCAGCCCCGGACTAGCGGCCGCCTACGAGCAGTACTTC. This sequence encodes CASSPGLAAAYEQYF.

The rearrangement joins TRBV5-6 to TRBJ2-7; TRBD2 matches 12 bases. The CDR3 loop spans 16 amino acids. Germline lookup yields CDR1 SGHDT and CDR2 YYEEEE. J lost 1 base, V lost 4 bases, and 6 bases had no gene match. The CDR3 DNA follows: TGTGCCAGCAGCGGGGGCGGACTAGCGGGGTCCTACGAGCAGTACTTC. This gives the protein CASSGGGLAGSYEQYF.

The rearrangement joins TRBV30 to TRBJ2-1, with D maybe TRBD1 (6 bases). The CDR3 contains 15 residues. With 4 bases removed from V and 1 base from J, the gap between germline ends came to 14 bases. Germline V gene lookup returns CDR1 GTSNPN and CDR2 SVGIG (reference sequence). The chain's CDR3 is CAWTRDTQSYNEQFF. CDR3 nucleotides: TGTGCCTGGACCCGGGACACCCAGTCCTACAATGAGCAGTTCTTC.

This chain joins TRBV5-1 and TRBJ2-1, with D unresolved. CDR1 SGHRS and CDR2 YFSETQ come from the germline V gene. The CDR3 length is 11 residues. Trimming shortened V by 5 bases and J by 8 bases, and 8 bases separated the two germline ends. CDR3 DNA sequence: TGCGCCAGCAGGCTCGCCGATGAGCAGTTCTTC. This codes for CASRLADEQFF.

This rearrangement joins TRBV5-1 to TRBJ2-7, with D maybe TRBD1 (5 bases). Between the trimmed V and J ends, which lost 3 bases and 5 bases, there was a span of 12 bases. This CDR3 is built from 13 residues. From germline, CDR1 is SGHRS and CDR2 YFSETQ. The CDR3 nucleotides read TGCGCCAGCAGCTCAATGCAGGGCAACGAGCAGTACTTC. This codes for CASSSMQGNEQYF.